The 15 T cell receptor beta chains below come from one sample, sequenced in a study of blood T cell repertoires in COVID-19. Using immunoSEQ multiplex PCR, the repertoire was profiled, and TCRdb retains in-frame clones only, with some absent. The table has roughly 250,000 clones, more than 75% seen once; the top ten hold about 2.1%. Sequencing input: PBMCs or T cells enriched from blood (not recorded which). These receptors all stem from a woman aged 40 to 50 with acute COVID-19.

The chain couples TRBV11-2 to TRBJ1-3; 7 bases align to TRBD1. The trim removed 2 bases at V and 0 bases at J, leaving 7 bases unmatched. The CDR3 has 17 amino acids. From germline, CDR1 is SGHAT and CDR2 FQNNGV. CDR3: CASSLHPQGGSGNTIYF. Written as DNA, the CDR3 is TGTGCCAGCAGCTTACACCCCCAGGGGGGCTCTGGAAACACCATATATTTT.

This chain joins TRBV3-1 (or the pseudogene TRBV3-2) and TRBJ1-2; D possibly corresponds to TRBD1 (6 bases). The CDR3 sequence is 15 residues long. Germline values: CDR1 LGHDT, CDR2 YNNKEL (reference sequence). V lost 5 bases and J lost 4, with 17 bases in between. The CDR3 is CASSESGGRTYGYTF. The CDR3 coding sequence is TGTGCCAGCAGCGAAAGTGGGGGCAGGACCTATGGCTACACCTTC.

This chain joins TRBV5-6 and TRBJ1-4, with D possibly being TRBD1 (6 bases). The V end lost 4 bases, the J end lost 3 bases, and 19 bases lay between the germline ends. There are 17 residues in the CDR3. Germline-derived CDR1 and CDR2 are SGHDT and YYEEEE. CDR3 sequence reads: CASSLLLTGIANEKLFF. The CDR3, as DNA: TGTGCCAGCAGCCTCCTTTTAACAGGGATTGCTAATGAAAAACTGTTTTTT.

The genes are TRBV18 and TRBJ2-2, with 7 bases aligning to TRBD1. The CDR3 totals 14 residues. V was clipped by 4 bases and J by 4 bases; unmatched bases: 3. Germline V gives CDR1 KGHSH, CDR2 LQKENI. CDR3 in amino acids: CASSLGQSTGELFF. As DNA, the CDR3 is TGTGCCAGCTCACTGGGACAGAGCACCGGGGAGCTGTTTTTT.

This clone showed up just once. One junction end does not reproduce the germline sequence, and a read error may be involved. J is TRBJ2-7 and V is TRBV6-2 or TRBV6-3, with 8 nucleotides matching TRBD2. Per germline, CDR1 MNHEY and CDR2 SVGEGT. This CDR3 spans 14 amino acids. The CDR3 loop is CASSSGLAPYQQYF. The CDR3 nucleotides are TGTGCCAGCAGTTCAGGACTAGCCCCCTACCAGCAGTACTTC.

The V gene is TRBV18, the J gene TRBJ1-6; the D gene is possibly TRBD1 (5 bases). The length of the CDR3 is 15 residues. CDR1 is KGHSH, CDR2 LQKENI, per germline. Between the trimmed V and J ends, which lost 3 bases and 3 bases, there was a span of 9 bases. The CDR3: CASSPETDYNSPLHF. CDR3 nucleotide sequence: TGTGCCAGCTCACCGGAGACAGACTATAATTCACCCCTCCACTTT.

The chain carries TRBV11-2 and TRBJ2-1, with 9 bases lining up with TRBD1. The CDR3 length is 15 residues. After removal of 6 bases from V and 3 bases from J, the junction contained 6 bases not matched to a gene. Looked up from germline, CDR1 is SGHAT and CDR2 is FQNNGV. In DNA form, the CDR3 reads TGTGCCAGCAGTCATGGACAGGGGAGCTACAATGAGCAGTTCTTC. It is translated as CASSHGQGSYNEQFF.

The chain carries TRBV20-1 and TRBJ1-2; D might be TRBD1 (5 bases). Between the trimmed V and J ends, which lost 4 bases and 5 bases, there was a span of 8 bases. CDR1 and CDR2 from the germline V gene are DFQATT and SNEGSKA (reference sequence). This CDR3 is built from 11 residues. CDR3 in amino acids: CSAIQGYGYTF. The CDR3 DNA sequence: TGCAGTGCTATTCAGGGTTATGGCTACACCTTC.

The CDR3 spells CASSWTGYEQYF. The CDR3 DNA reads as TGCGCCAGCAGCTGGACAGGGTACGAGCAGTACTTC. This chain links TRBV5-1 with TRBJ2-7; 8 nucleotides align to TRBD1. Germline V CDR1 and CDR2: SGHRS, YFSETQ. Losses at the gene ends were 3 bases for V and 4 bases for J; bases not matched to a gene: 0. The CDR3 has 12 residues.

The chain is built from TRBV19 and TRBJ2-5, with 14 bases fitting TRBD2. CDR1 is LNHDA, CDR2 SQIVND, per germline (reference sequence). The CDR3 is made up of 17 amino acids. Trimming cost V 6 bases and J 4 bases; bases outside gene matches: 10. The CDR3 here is CASSPGTSGRSGETQYF. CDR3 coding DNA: TGTGCCAGTAGCCCCGGGACTAGCGGGAGATCAGGAGAGACCCAGTACTTC.

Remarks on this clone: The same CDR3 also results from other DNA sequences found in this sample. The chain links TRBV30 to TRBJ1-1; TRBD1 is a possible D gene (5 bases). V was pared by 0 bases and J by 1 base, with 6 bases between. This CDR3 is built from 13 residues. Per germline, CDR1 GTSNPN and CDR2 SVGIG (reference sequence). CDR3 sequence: CAWSVRGNTEAFF. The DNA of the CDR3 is TGTGCCTGGAGTGTAAGGGGGAACACTGAAGCTTTCTTT.

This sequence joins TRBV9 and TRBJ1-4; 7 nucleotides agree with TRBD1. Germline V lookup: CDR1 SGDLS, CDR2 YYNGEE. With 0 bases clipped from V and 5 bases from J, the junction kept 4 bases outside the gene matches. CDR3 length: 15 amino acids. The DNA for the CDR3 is TGTGCCAGCAGCGTAGAGGGACAGCCCAATGAAAAACTGTTTTTT. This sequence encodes CASSVEGQPNEKLFF.

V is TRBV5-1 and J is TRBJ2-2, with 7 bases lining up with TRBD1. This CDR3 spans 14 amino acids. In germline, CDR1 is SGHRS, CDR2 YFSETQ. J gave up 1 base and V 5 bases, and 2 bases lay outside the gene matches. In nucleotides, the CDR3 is TGCGCCAGCAGGCAGGGGGTGAACACCGGGGAGCTGTTTTTT. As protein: CASRQGVNTGELFF.

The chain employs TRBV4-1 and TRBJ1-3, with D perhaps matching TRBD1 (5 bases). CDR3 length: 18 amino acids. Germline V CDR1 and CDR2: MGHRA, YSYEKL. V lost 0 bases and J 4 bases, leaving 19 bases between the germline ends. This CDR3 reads CASSQEGQGYLSGNTIYF. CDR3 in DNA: TGCGCCAGCAGCCAAGAAGGGCAGGGCTACTTGTCCGGAAACACCATATATTTT.

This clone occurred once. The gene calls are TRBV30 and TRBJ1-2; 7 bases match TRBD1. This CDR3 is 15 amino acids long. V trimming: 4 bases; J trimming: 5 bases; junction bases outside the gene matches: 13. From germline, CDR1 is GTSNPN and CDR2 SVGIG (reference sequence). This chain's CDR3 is CAWTQPPGRGYGYTF. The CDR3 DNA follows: TGTGCCTGGACACAACCCCCAGGCAGGGGGTATGGCTACACCTTC.